This T cell receptor beta chain was captured in a study of cytomegalovirus exposure and HLA in healthy donors. Study-wide findings and caveats: For most TCR sequences rarity was the rule, although some public TCRs occurred in many donors. A missense variant in DCLRE1C was later tied to TCR beta V- and J-gene trimming. Among the CMV-associated chains, three were confirmed in vitro as specific for CMV antigens.

Healthy bone marrow donors made up the donor group. Primers for the PCR totalled 60 Vbeta and 13 Jbeta. Clones were sequenced by immunoSEQ multiplex PCR, and TCRdb holds only the in-frame ones, with some missing. The data hold under 200,000 clones, with around 79% observed a single time. Germline V lookup: CDR1 ENHRY, CDR2 SYGVKD. CDR3 size: 15 residues. The V end was cut by 2 bases, the J end by 5 bases, with 13 bases between. Details on this clone: What it binds is unknown.

This clonotype was sampled from a man between 18 and 35 years old in good health and CMV-seronegative. The material sequenced was PBMCs. This chain connects TRBV10-3 to TRBJ1-5; TRBD1 is a possible D gene (5 bases). The CDR3 DNA reads TGTGCCATCAGTGAGGGGCAGGGAGGGGATCAGCCCCAGCATTTT. Its translation: CAISEGQGGDQPQHF.